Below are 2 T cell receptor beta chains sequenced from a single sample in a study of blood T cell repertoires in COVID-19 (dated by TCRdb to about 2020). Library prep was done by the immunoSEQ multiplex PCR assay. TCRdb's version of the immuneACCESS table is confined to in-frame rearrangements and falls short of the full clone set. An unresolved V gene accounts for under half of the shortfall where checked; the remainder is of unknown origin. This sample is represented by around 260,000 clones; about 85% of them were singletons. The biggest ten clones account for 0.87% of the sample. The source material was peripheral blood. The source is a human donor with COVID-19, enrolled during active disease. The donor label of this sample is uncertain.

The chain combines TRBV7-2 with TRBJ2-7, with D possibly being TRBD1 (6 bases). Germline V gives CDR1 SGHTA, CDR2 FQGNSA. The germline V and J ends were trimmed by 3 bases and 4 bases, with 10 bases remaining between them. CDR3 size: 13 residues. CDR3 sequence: CASSFDRSYEQYF. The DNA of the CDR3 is TGTGCCAGCAGCTTTGACAGGTCGTACGAGCAGTACTTC.

The CDR3 loop is CASGVGASYEQYF. CDR3 bases: TGTGCCAGCGGGGTAGGGGCCTCCTACGAGCAGTACTTC. The genes are TRBV28 and TRBJ2-7; the D gene is possibly TRBD1 (5 bases). This CDR3 has 13 amino acids. Germline V gives CDR1 MDHEN, CDR2 SYDVKM. V was cut by 8 bases and J by 0 bases, with 11 bases left in between.